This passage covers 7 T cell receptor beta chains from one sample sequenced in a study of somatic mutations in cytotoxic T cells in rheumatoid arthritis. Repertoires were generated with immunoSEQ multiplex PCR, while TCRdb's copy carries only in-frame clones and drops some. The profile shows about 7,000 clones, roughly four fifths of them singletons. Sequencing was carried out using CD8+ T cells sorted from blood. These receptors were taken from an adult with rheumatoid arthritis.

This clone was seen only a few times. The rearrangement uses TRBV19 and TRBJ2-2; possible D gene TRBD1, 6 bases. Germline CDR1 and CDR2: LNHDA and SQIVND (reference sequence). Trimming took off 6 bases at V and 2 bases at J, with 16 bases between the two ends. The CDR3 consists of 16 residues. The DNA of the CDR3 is TGTGCCAGTAGCTGGGACACGCGATTTAACACCGGGGAGCTGTTTTTT. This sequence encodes CASSWDTRFNTGELFF. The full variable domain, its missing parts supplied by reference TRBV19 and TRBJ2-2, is DGGITQSPKYLFRKEGQNVTLSCEQNLNHDAMYWYRQDPGQGLRLIYYSQIVNDFQKGDIAEGYSVSREKKESFPLTVTSAQKNPTAFYLCASSWDTRFNTGELFFGEGSRLTVL.

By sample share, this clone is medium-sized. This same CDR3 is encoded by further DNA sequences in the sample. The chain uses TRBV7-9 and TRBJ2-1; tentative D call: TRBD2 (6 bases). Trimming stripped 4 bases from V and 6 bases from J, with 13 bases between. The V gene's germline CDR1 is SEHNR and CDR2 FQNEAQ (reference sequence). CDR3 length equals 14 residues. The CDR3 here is CASSSPRGGNEQFF. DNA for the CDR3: TGTGCCAGCAGCTCCCCGAGGGGAGGCAATGAGCAGTTCTTC. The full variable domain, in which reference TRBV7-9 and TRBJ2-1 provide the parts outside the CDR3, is DTGVSQNPRHKITKRGQNVTFRCDPISEHNRLYWYRQTLGQGPEFLTYFQNEAQLEKSRLLSDRFSAERPKGSFSTLEIQRTEQGDSAMYLCASSSPRGGNEQFFGPGTRLTVL.

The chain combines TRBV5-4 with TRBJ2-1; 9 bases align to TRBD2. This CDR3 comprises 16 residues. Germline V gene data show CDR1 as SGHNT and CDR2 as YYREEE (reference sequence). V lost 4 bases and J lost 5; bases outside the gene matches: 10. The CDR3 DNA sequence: TGTGCCAGCAGCGGACACAGCGGGGGGAGGGACAATGAGCAGTTCTTC. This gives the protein CASSGHSGGRDNEQFF.

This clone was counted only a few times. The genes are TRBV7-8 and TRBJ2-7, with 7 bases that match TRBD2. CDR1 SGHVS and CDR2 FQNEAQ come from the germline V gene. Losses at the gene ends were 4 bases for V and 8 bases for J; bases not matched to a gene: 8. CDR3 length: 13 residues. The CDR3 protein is CASSSALGGKQYF. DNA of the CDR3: TGTGCCAGCAGCTCCGCCCTGGGGGGGAAGCAGTACTTC.

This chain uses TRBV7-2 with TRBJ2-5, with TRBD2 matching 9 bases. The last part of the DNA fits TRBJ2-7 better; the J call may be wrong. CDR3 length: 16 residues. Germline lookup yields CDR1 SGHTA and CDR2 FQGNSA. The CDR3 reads CASSLTTSGYSYEQYF. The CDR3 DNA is TGTGCCAGCAGCTTAACAACTAGCGGGTATTCCTACGAGCAGTACTTC.

The CDR3 protein is CASSFRDTRDYTF. CDR3 bases: TGTGCCAGCAGCTTCCGGGACACCCGGGACTACACCTTC. The chain employs TRBV7-2 and TRBJ1-2; tentatively, D is TRBD1 (6 bases). The V end lost 3 bases, the J end lost 10 bases, and 15 bases lay between the germline ends. The CDR3 totals 13 residues. CDR1 and CDR2 (germline): SGHTA, FQGNSA.

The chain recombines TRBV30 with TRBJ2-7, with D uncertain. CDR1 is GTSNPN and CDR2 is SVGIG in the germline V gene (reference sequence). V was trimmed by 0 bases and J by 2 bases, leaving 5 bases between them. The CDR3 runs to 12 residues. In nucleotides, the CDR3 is TGTGCCTGGAGTGTACGGGCCTACGAGCAGTACTTC. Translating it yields CAWSVRAYEQYF.